This entry is about one TCR beta chain. The sample is drawn from a study of blood T cell repertoires in COVID-19. The assay was immunoSEQ multiplex PCR, and TCRdb's table has in-frame clones only and misses some. The data contain roughly 500,000 clones, roughly 90% of them singletons. Germline lookup yields CDR1 SGHAT and CDR2 FQNNGV. The CDR3 sequence is 15 residues long. The V gene lost 2 bases and the J gene lost 1 base, with 9 bases spanning the gap. The V call is TRBV11-2, the J call TRBJ2-1; perhaps TRBD2 as D (5 bases). The clonotype comes from a woman in her thirties or forties who had recovered from COVID-19. Material: PBMCs or T cells enriched from blood (not recorded which). The CDR3 here is CASSLSGASYNEQFF. The CDR3 DNA reads TGTGCCAGCAGCTTAAGCGGAGCTTCCTACAATGAGCAGTTCTTC.